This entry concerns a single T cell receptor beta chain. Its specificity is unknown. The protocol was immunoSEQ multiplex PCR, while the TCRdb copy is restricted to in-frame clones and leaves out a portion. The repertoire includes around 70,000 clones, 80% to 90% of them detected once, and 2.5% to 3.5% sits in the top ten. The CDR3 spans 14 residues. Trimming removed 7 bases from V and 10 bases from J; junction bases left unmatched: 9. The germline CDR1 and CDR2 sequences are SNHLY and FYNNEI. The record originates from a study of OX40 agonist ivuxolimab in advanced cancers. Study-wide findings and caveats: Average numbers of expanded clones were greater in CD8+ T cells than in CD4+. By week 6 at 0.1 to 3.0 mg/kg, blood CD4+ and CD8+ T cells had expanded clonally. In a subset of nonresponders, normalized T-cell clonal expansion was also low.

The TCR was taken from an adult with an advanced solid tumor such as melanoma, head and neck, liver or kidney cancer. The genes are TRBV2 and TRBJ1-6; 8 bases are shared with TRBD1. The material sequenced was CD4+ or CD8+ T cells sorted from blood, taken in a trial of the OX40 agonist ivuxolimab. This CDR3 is CASNGGTGNSPLHF. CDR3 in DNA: TGTGCCAGCAACGGCGGGACAGGCAACTCACCCCTCCACTTT.